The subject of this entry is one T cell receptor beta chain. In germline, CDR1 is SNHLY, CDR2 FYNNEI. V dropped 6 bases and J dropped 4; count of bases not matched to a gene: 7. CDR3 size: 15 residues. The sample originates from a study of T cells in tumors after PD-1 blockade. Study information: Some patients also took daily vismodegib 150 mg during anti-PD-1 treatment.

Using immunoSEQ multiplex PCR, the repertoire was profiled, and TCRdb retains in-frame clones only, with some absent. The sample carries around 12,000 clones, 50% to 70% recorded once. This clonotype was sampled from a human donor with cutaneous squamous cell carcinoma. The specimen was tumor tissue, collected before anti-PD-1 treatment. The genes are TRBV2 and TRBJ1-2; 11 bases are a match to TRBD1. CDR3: CASSYGTGGFYGYTF. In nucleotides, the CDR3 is TGTGCCAGCAGCTACGGGACAGGGGGGTTCTATGGCTACACCTTC.